The next 18 T cell receptor beta chains were all read from a single sample in a study of regulatory T cells in long-lasting Graves disease. As to time point: newly diagnosed GD, antithyroid drugs for less than 3 months. Preparation of the TCR library used RNA extracted from PBMCs. The TCR beta library used iRepertoire HTBI primers with Arm-PCR amplification of CDR3. TCRdb passed the multiplex PCR reads through MiXCR, listing each CDR3 protein once. The table records 350,000 to 500,000 distinct CDR3 sequences, around 15% of them present only once. These data are also associated with another study on T cells in Graves' hyperthyroidism and ophthalmopathy.

The sequences come from peripheral blood mononuclear cells (PBMCs), collected at new diagnosis, from a patient treated with antithyroid drugs. Receptors originate from a woman in her forties or fifties with Graves disease.

This clonotype was counted many times. The V and J genes are TRBV27 and TRBJ2-3; D uncertain. The V and J ends lost 4 bases and 7 bases respectively, with 15 bases between them. This CDR3 is built from 14 residues. Germline CDR1 MNHEY, CDR2 SMNVEV (reference sequence). The CDR3, as DNA: TGTGCCAGCAGTTATAAGAGTCGGGTATATACGCAGTATTTT. The encoded protein is CASSYKSRVYTQYF.

This clonotype was seen repeatedly, ten times or more. The gene calls are TRBV2 and TRBJ2-5; D is unresolved. The CDR3 is 15 residues long. The V end lost 4 bases, the J end lost 1 base, and 13 bases lay between the germline ends. The germline CDR1 and CDR2 sequences are SNHLY and FYNNEI. CDR3 region: CASSVQSSVQETQYF. CDR3 in DNA: TGTGCCAGCAGTGTTCAATCTTCAGTCCAAGAGACCCAGTACTTC.

In its sample, this clonotype was seen a few times. The rearrangement links TRBV7-2 to TRBJ2-1, with 9 bases matching TRBD2. The CDR3 extends over 15 amino acids. V shed 1 base and J 9 bases; nucleotides not matched to a gene: 7. Germline-derived CDR1 and CDR2 are SGHTA and FQGNSA. The CDR3 region has the DNA TGTGCCAGCAGCTTAGAGACTAGCGGATTTATTGAGCAGTTCTTC. Residues: CASSLETSGFIEQFF.

There are many counts of this clonotype. The rearrangement uses TRBV11-3 and TRBJ2-3; 8 nucleotides match TRBD2. With V trimmed by 5 bases and J by 3 bases, 10 bases remained unmatched. Germline assignment: CDR1 SGHNT and CDR2 YENEEA. The CDR3 totals 16 residues. CDR3 amino acids: CASSERKAGETDTQYF. The CDR3 DNA reads as TGTGCCAGCAGCGAACGAAAAGCGGGGGAAACAGATACGCAGTATTTT.

About this clonotype: An end of the junction differs from the germline gene, which may be a read error. V gene TRBV7-2 combines with J gene TRBJ2-3, with 12 bases that match TRBD2. The germline CDR1 and CDR2 sequences are SGHTA and FQGNSA. The CDR3 covers 15 residues. CDR3 DNA: TGTGCCGGCAGACCCCTAGCGGGAGGGCCAGATACGCAGTATTTT. Residues: CAGRPLAGGPDTQYF.

This clonotype turned up a few times. V and J are TRBV19 and TRBJ2-3; 10 positions match TRBD1. CDR1 LNHDA and CDR2 SQIVND come from the germline V gene (reference sequence). This CDR3 has 14 amino acids. V shed 6 bases and J 6 bases; nucleotides not matched to a gene: 6. This CDR3 reads CASSLGTGADTQYF. The CDR3 coding sequence is TGTGCCAGTAGCCTAGGGACAGGGGCGGATACGCAGTATTTT.

This clonotype was seen repeatedly, ten times or more. This rearrangement joins TRBV12-3 or TRBV12-4 to TRBJ2-1, with 10 bases that match TRBD2. The junction had 5 bases not matched to a gene; V was cut back by 5 bases and J by 4 bases. The CDR3 length is 15 residues. This CDR3 reads CASSSSGRYYNEQFF. The CDR3 coding sequence is TGTGCCAGCAGTAGTAGCGGGAGGTATTACAATGAGCAGTTCTTC.

Many counts were recorded for this clonotype. V gene TRBV24-1 combines with J gene TRBJ2-7; D gene uncertain. Trimming stripped 3 bases from V and 2 bases from J, with 10 bases between. The germline CDR1 and CDR2 sequences are KGHDR and SFDVKD. There are 14 residues in the CDR3. CDR3 sequence reads: CATSDRKGPYEQYF. CDR3 bases: TGTGCCACCAGTGATCGAAAGGGCCCCTACGAGCAGTACTTC.

This clonotype was seen at least ten times. The chain joins TRBV6-1 to TRBJ1-1; D is ambiguous. The V gene lost 8 bases and the J gene lost 0 bases, with 10 bases spanning the gap. The germline CDR1 and CDR2 sequences are MNHNS and SASEGT. This CDR3 comprises 13 residues. The CDR3 DNA reads TGTGCCAGCTGCTGGGAAATGAACACTGAAGCTTTCTTT. Residues: CASCWEMNTEAFF.

Turning to this clonotype: This could be a read error, since a much larger clone is one nucleotide away. This chain joins TRBV28 and TRBJ2-7, with 7 bases fitting TRBD1. After removal of 5 bases from V and 5 bases from J, the junction contained 12 bases not matched to a gene. The CDR3 has 15 residues. The germline CDR1 and CDR2 sequences are MDHEN and SYDVKM. In DNA, the CDR3 is TGTGCCAGCAGTGCTCTCGGGACAGCGTTAGACGAGCAGTACTTC. Translating gives CASSALGTALDEQYF.

Ten or more counts support this clonotype. This chain links TRBV6-5 with TRBJ1-2; 10 bases match TRBD1. Germline V lookup: CDR1 MNHEY, CDR2 SVGAGI. This CDR3 has 15 residues. V lost 2 bases, J lost 4 bases, and 4 bases stayed unmatched. The CDR3 loop is CASSYGWTGGYGYTF. As DNA, the CDR3 is TGTGCCAGCAGTTACGGGTGGACAGGGGGCTATGGCTACACCTTC.

This clonotype was picked up many times. This chain links TRBV12-3 or TRBV12-4 with TRBJ2-1; D is perhaps TRBD2 (6 bases). There are 14 residues in the CDR3. V shed 2 bases and J shed 8 bases, with 13 bases lying between them. CDR3 in amino acids: CASSLLGGVHEQFF. The CDR3 DNA reads as TGTGCCAGCAGTTTATTAGGCGGGGTTCATGAGCAGTTCTTC.

This clonotype was found many times. V is TRBV29-1 and J is TRBJ2-5; D is unresolved. The V and J ends lost 0 bases and 7 bases respectively, with 15 bases between them. The CDR3 has 14 amino acids. Germline CDR1 reads SQVTM; CDR2 reads ANQGSEA. CDR3 in amino acids: CSVEESWGRVTQYF. DNA of the CDR3: TGCAGCGTTGAAGAAAGCTGGGGTCGGGTGACCCAGTACTTC. Full variable domain (outside the CDR3, taken from reference TRBV29-1 and TRBJ2-5): SAVISQKPSRDICQRGTSLTIQCQVDSQVTMMFWYRQQPGQSLTLIATANQGSEATYESGFVIDKFPISRPNLTFSTLTVSNMSPEDSSIYLCSVEESWGRVTQYFGPGTRLLVL.

This clonotype was counted many times. The J gene is TRBJ2-1, the V gene TRBV27; no clear D gene. Trimming cost V 6 bases and J 3 bases, with 12 bases left between them. CDR3 length: 14 amino acids. The germline gives CDR1 MNHEY, CDR2 SMNVEV (reference sequence). The CDR3 here is CASRPFVDYNEQFF. CDR3 in DNA: TGTGCCAGCAGGCCGTTCGTAGACTACAATGAGCAGTTCTTC.

This clonotype was recorded at least ten times. This sequence joins TRBV15 and TRBJ1-3, with D maybe TRBD1 (6 bases). Trimming took off 3 bases at V and 2 bases at J, with 17 bases between the two ends. Germline V gene data show CDR1 as LNHNV and CDR2 as YYDKDF (reference sequence). The CDR3 is 17 amino acids. The CDR3 nucleotides are TGTGCCACCAGCAGGGACAGAACCCCTACGACTGGAAACACCATATATTTT. Translating gives CATSRDRTPTTGNTIYF.

The table lists this clonotype with a few counts. The rearrangement uses TRBV5-1 and TRBJ2-1, with TRBD2 identical over 11 bases. This CDR3 has 15 amino acids. Per germline, CDR1 SGHRS and CDR2 YFSETQ. J lost 2 bases, V lost 4 bases, and 2 bases had no gene match. The CDR3 DNA is TGCGCCAGCAGCAAGGGACTAGCGGCCTACAATGAGCAGTTCTTC. It is translated as CASSKGLAAYNEQFF.

This clonotype was counted at least ten times. This sequence joins TRBV2 and TRBJ2-7; D is perhaps TRBD2 (6 bases). The V gene's germline CDR1 is SNHLY and CDR2 FYNNEI. The V end was cut by 7 bases, the J end by 0 bases, with 13 bases between. CDR3 length equals 14 residues. This CDR3 is CASNVGGSSYEQYF. CDR3 nucleotide sequence: TGTGCCAGCAATGTTGGGGGGTCCTCCTACGAGCAGTACTTC.

This sequence joins TRBV20-1 and TRBJ2-7; possibly TRBD2 for D (6 bases). V lost 2 bases and J 2 bases, leaving 10 bases between the germline ends. CDR1 and CDR2 from the germline V gene are DFQATT and SNEGSKA (reference sequence). This CDR3 spans 13 amino acids. In nucleotides, the CDR3 is TGCAGTGCTAGAAATAGCGGAACCTACGAGCAGTACTTC. This translates into CSARNSGTYEQYF.